This T cell receptor beta chain was identified in a study of early T cells in non-severe SARS-CoV-2 infection (dated by TCRdb to about 2021). Study-level background: Because TCR sequencing relied on bulk RNA taken from unsorted whole blood, pairing of alpha and beta chains was not possible.

The germline V gene sets CDR1 to MNHEY and CDR2 to SVGEGT. V and J lose 2 bases and 0 bases, and a span of 20 bases separates them. Reading from cysteine to phenylalanine, the CDR3 counts 20 amino acids. Only the CDR3 region is kept as DNA, spanning 60 bases read in frame from base 1. This was a case-control study nested in a cohort of healthcare workers in London, UK, who had nasopharyngeal swab PCR tests and blood samples taken every week. Healthcare workers were recruited during the week of the UK lockdown, between 23 and 31 March 2020, and followed weekly for up to about 15 weeks. Libraries were made using 5' RACE. Reads for this sample came from a NextSeq 500. Unique molecular identifiers were attached to individual cDNA molecules in the TCR library protocol so that sequencing error and PCR bias could be corrected. Sequencing covered both TCR alpha and beta chains, and within each sample the abundances of alpha and beta sequences were tightly co-correlated. The source study handled its data this way. Decombinator V4 was used to annotate the V gene, J gene and CDR3 of the TCR sequences. TCRs were defined as expanded if a significant change between any two time points was detected under a Poisson model with p below 0.0001. TCR abundances were normalised to the total number of TCRs sequenced in each sample and reported as counts per million. MAIT TCRs were defined by TRAV1-2 paired with TRAJ12, TRAJ20 or TRAJ33, and iNKT TCRs by TRAV10 paired with TRAJ18. VDJdb, accessed on 1 November 2021, was searched for TCRs annotated for CMV, EBV and SARS-CoV-2, and TCRs annotated for more than one antigen were excluded. TCRdb took the public reads, trimmed them with fastp at Q25, ran MiXCR for clone calling and kept in-frame beta chains. CDR3 protein duplicates are merged, each entry listing the most common genes and DNA. The authors' filters were not applied to this entry. A total of 80,000 to 95,000 distinct CDR3 sequences appear in this sample, about 13% of them only once. Under 1.5% of the sample goes to the ten largest clones.

On this clonotype: Its antigen has not been determined. No much larger clonotype is one base removed from it; base qualities were not supplied.

Broader findings and caveats from the paper: Matching against VDJdb was skewed toward anti-spike CD8 responses, likely underestimated virus-specific expansions, and missed private and CD4 specificities.

Sequences were obtained from whole blood. The chain is encoded by TRBV6-2 or TRBV6-3 joined to TRBJ1-6, with the D gene too uncertain to name. This TCR derives from an adult who was a healthcare worker with PCR-confirmed SARS-CoV-2 infection or an uninfected control (not recorded which). The CDR3 region reads CASSYPPPDAFSSYNSPLHF. In nucleotide form, the sequence is TGTGCCAGCAGTTACCCCCCCCCGGACGCCTTCAGCTCCTATAATTCACCCCTCCACTTT.